This passage covers 20 T cell receptor beta chains from one sample sequenced in a study of T cells in Graves' hyperthyroidism and ophthalmopathy. Amplified TCR beta CDR3 regions came from RNA transcripts. Primed by the HTBI set, a first-round RT-PCR was run on the TCR CDR3. TCRdb recomputed calls from the multiplex PCR reads with MiXCR, one row per CDR3 protein. The sample has hundreds of thousands of distinct CDR3 sequences, more than 30% seen once. The sample taken for sequencing was blood. The receptors here all came from a man between 18 and 29 years old with Graves' hyperthyroidism.

The J gene is TRBJ2-5, the V gene TRBV24-1, with 8 positions matching TRBD1. J lost 9 bases, V lost 9 bases, and 14 bases had no gene match. The CDR3 has 14 residues. Per the germline V gene, CDR1 is KGHDR and CDR2 is SFDVKD. The CDR3 is CATGFGQGMGPQYF. The CDR3 DNA sequence: TGTGCCACCGGCTTCGGACAGGGTATGGGGCCCCAGTACTTC.

Points on this clonotype: The junction departs from the called germline gene at one end, perhaps through a read error. The J gene is TRBJ2-2, the V gene TRBV14; D is undetermined. The CDR3 consists of 13 residues. Germline CDR1 reads SGHDN; CDR2 reads FVKESK. The CDR3 protein is CASSQDSGGELFF. The CDR3 coding sequence is TGCGCCAGCAGCCAAGACTCTGGGGGGGAGCTGTTTTTT.

In its sample, this clonotype was seen once. The junction and the germline gene differ at one end; a read error may be behind it. The CDR3 loop reads CATSLKGLNHGYTF. The DNA for the CDR3 is TGTGCCACCAGCTTAAAGGGACTGAACCATGGCTACACCTTC. The rearrangement joins TRBV7-9 to TRBJ1-2; perhaps TRBD1 as D (5 bases). From germline, CDR1 is SEHNR and CDR2 FQNEAQ (reference sequence). This CDR3 comprises 14 residues.

J is TRBJ1-5 and V is TRBV11-2, with D tentatively TRBD1 (6 bases). V was shortened by 3 bases and J by 0 bases, with 12 bases between the two germline ends. The germline V gene has CDR1 SGHAT and CDR2 FQNNGV. The CDR3 is 16 residues long. CDR3 region: CASSLRGEASNQPQHF. The DNA for the CDR3 is TGTGCCAGCAGCTTGAGGGGGGAGGCTAGCAATCAGCCCCAGCATTTT.

This clonotype was observed at least ten times. The chain combines TRBV19 with TRBJ1-5; TRBD1 might be the D (5 bases). The CDR3 extends over 15 amino acids. The V gene's germline CDR1 is LNHDA and CDR2 SQIVND (reference sequence). Trimming left V 1 base short and J 2 bases short, with 9 bases between. CDR3 protein: CASSIVPQGNQPQHF. CDR3 sequence (DNA): TGTGCCAGTAGTATAGTTCCACAGGGCAATCAGCCCCAGCATTTT.

The chain combines TRBV7-3 with TRBJ2-7; the match to TRBD1 covers 8 bases. V lost 6 bases to trimming and J lost 6 bases; unmatched junction nucleotides: 13. The CDR3 covers 15 residues. Looked up from germline, CDR1 is SGHTA and CDR2 is FQGTGA. The CDR3 DNA sequence: TGTGCCAGCAGGTCGACGGAGGCAGGGGGCGCCGAGCAGTACTTC. Translating it yields CASRSTEAGGAEQYF.

This clonotype was seen ten or more times. This chain uses TRBV7-6 with TRBJ1-1; no reliable D call. Trimming pared 0 bases from V and 7 bases from J, leaving 9 bases between. The length of the CDR3 is 13 residues. CDR1 and CDR2 from the germline V gene are SGHVS and FNYEAQ. CDR3 region: CASSLAAGGEAFF. The CDR3 DNA reads as TGTGCCAGCAGCTTAGCGGCCGGAGGTGAAGCTTTCTTT.

The V call is TRBV29-1, the J call TRBJ2-7; D is unclear. Germline V gives CDR1 SQVTM, CDR2 ANQGSEA. There are 12 residues in the CDR3. V was clipped by 8 bases and J by 2 bases, with 13 bases between them. Here the CDR3 reads CSSEQYAYEQYF. The DNA for the CDR3 is TGCAGCAGTGAACAGTACGCCTACGAGCAGTACTTC.

Regarding this clonotype: A much larger clone sits a single nucleotide away, making a read error possible. This chain joins TRBV7-9 and TRBJ2-6, with D unresolved. CDR3 size: 15 residues. Germline V gene sequence: CDR1 SEHNR, CDR2 FQNEAQ (reference sequence). This CDR3 is CAGSEVAGGANVLTF. Here the CDR3 DNA reads TGTGCCGGCAGCGAAGTGGCTGGAGGGGCCAACGTCCTGACTTTC.

This clonotype came up a few times. The chain couples TRBV11-1 to TRBJ1-1, with 7 bases lining up with TRBD1. The CDR3 has 13 residues. CDR1 SGHAT and CDR2 FQDESV come from the germline V gene (reference sequence). The V and J ends lost 5 bases and 3 bases, in that order; junction bases with no gene match: 3. The CDR3 sequence is CASSHRGDTEAFF. CDR3 DNA sequence: TGTGCCAGCAGCCACAGGGGTGACACTGAAGCTTTCTTT. Full variable domain (outside the CDR3, taken from reference TRBV11-1 and TRBJ1-1): EAEVAQSPRYKITEKSQAVAFWCDPISGHATLYWYRQILGQGPELLVQFQDESVVDDSQLPKDRFSAERLKGVDSTLKIQPAELGDSAMYLCASSHRGDTEAFFGQGTRLTVV.

The chain joins TRBV5-1 to TRBJ1-3; 9 nucleotides line up with TRBD1. This CDR3 contains 18 residues. With 3 bases clipped from V and 0 bases from J, the junction kept 10 bases outside the gene matches. Germline V gene lookup returns CDR1 SGHRS and CDR2 YFSETQ. CDR3 DNA: TGCGCCAGCAGCTCGGGAGGGACAGGGATCCTCTCTGGAAACACCATATATTTT. Encoded protein: CASSSGGTGILSGNTIYF. The variable domain in full, with the rest retrieved from reference TRBV5-1 and TRBJ1-3, is KAGVTQTPRYLIKTRGQQVTLSCSPISGHRSVSWYQQTPGQGLQFLFEYFSETQRNKGNFPGRFSGRQFSNSRSEMNVSTLELGDSALYLCASSSGGTGILSGNTIYFGEGSWLTVV.

The rearrangement links TRBV5-1 to TRBJ2-2; D gene unclear. The V gene's germline CDR1 is SGHRS and CDR2 YFSETQ. This CDR3 is built from 14 residues. V lost 7 bases to trimming and J lost 3 bases, with 13 bases between them. The CDR3 DNA is TGCGCCAGCCAAATGTTGACGGACACCGGGGAGCTGTTTTTT. It translates to CASQMLTDTGELFF.

This clonotype has at least ten counts. The gene calls are TRBV4-3 and TRBJ1-6; no firm D call. CDR3 length: 17 residues. With 0 bases removed from V and 2 bases from J, the gap between germline ends came to 11 bases. CDR1 is LGHNA, CDR2 YSLEER, per germline. This chain's CDR3 is CASSQDQPTTYNSPLHF. CDR3 sequence (DNA): TGCGCCAGCAGCCAAGACCAACCTACGACCTATAATTCACCCCTCCACTTT.

The chain joins TRBV13 to TRBJ1-6, with TRBD1 matching 10 bases. The V gene end was trimmed by 5 bases and the J gene end by 3 bases; junction bases not matched to a gene: 4. The CDR3 runs to 16 residues. Germline CDR1 PRHDT, CDR2 FYEKMQ (reference sequence). In DNA form, the CDR3 reads TGTGCCAGCAGCCAGGGACAGGGGATCTATAATTCACCCCTCCACTTT. Encoded protein: CASSQGQGIYNSPLHF.

This clonotype was counted only a few times. This sequence joins TRBV2 and TRBJ1-6, with TRBD1 as a possible D gene (5 bases). Trimming shortened V by 2 bases and J by 14 bases, and 19 bases separated the two germline ends. CDR3 size: 15 residues. Germline-derived CDR1 and CDR2 are SNHLY and FYNNEI. The CDR3 spells CASSEFGTALGTLHF. CDR3 sequence (DNA): TGTGCCAGCAGTGAATTTGGGACGGCTCTCGGGACCCTCCACTTT.

This chain connects TRBV7-9 to TRBJ1-2, with D unresolved. Per the germline V gene, CDR1 is SEHNR and CDR2 is FQNEAQ (reference sequence). Trimming shortened V by 2 bases and J by 4 bases, and 14 bases separated the two germline ends. CDR3 length: 15 residues. This CDR3 reads CASSLSAVPPYGYTF. The CDR3 coding sequence is TGTGCCAGCAGCTTATCGGCCGTCCCTCCCTATGGCTACACCTTC.

V is TRBV7-2 and J is TRBJ2-2; D is ambiguous. The CDR3 length is 14 residues. The germline V gene has CDR1 SGHTA and CDR2 FQGNSA. V was clipped by 3 bases and J by 6 bases, with 11 bases between them. CDR3 sequence (DNA): TGTGCCAGCAGCTTTTCCAACAGCGCCGGGGAGCTGTTTTTT. Translating gives CASSFSNSAGELFF.

This clonotype was counted between two and nine times. The chain couples TRBV13 to TRBJ1-5; 9 bases map to TRBD1. This CDR3 has 15 amino acids. The germline V gene has CDR1 PRHDT and CDR2 FYEKMQ (reference sequence). After removal of 0 bases from V and 5 bases from J, the junction contained 2 bases not matched to a gene. This chain's CDR3 is CASSLGDRGHQPQHF. The CDR3 DNA sequence: TGTGCCAGCAGCTTAGGGGACAGGGGCCATCAGCCCCAGCATTTT.

This clonotype is a singleton in its sample. The chain recombines TRBV2 with TRBJ2-5, with 8 bases lining up with TRBD1. The tail of the sequence fits TRBJ2-1 better, so the J call may be wrong. The CDR3 has 13 residues. Germline assignment: CDR1 SNHLY and CDR2 FYNNEI. CDR3 amino acids: CASSVGQGGEQFF. The CDR3 DNA sequence: TGTGCCAGCAGTGTCGGACAGGGCGGCGAGCAGTTCTTC.

This clonotype was seen more than once but under ten times. The rearrangement links TRBV7-8 to TRBJ2-7; no clear D. V lost 5 bases and J lost 4, with 12 bases in between. This CDR3 contains 13 residues. The germline V gene encodes CDR1 SGHVS and CDR2 FQNEAQ. The CDR3 DNA reads TGTGCCAGCAGCCCCTACGGACCTTACGAGCAGTACTTC. Encoded protein: CASSPYGPYEQYF.